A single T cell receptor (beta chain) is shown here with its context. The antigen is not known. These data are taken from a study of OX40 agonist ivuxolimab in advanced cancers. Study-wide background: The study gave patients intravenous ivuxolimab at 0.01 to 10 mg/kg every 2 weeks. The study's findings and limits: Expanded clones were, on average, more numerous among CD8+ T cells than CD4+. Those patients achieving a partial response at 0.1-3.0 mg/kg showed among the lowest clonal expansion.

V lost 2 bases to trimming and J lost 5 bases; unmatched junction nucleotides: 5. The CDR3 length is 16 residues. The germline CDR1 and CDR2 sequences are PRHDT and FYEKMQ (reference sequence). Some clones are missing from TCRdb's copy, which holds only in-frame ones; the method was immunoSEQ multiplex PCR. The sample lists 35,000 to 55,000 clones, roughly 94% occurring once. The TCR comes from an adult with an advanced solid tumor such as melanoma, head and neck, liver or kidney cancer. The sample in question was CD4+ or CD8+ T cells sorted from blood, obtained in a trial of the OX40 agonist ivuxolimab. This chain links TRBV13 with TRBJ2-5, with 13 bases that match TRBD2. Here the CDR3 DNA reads TGTGCCAGCAGCTTAACTAGCGGGAGGGCCAGTGAGACCCAGTACTTC. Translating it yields CASSLTSGRASETQYF.